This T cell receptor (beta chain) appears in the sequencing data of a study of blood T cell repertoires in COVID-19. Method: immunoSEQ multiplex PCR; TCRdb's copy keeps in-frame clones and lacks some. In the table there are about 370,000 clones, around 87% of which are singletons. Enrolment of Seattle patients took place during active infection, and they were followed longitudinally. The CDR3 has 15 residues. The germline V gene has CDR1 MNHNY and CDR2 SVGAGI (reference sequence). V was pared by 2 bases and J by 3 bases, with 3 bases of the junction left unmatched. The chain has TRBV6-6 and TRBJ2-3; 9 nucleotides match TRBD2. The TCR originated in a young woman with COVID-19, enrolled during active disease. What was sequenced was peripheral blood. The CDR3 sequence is CASSYRGLATDTQYF. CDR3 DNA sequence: TGTGCCAGCAGTTACCGGGGACTAGCAACAGATACGCAGTATTTT.